Presented here are 19 T cell receptor beta chains from one specimen sequenced in a study of blood T cell repertoires in COVID-19. Clones were sequenced by immunoSEQ multiplex PCR, and TCRdb holds only the in-frame ones, with some missing. The sample has about 160,000 clones, about 92% seen once; the top ten hold 18%. Sequencing input: peripheral blood. These TCRs come from a man between 60 and 70 years old with active or convalescent COVID-19.

CDR3 region: CASSVLGQGVLGGYTF. DNA for the CDR3: TGTGCCAGCAGTGTTTTGGGACAGGGGGTTTTAGGAGGCTACACCTTC. The chain uses TRBV28 and TRBJ1-2; TRBD1 matches at 11 bases. This CDR3 is 16 amino acids long. V gave up 5 bases and J gave up 8 bases; unmatched junction bases: 13. Per germline, CDR1 MDHEN and CDR2 SYDVKM.

The gene calls are TRBV11-2 and TRBJ1-1; D may be TRBD1 (5 bases). The CDR3 extends over 14 amino acids. Trimming left V 3 bases short and J 3 bases short, with 11 bases between. Germline CDR1 SGHAT, CDR2 FQNNGV. CDR3 sequence (DNA): TGTGCCAGCAGCTTTAGGCAGGGCCACACTGAAGCTTTCTTT. This encodes CASSFRQGHTEAFF.

The chain joins TRBV12-3 or TRBV12-4 to TRBJ1-5, with D perhaps matching TRBD1 (6 bases). The germline V and J ends were trimmed by 6 bases and 4 bases, with 10 bases remaining between them. The CDR3 loop spans 13 amino acids. The CDR3: CASRDTGNQPQHF. The CDR3 nucleotides are TGTGCCAGCAGAGATACAGGGAATCAGCCCCAGCATTTT.

The rearrangement uses TRBV19 and TRBJ1-1, with 11 bases aligning to TRBD1. The length of the CDR3 is 17 residues. The trim removed 5 bases at V and 3 bases at J, leaving 11 bases unmatched. Germline CDR1 LNHDA, CDR2 SQIVND (reference sequence). The CDR3 sequence is CASSSTGTGGWDTEAFF. CDR3 coding DNA: TGTGCCAGTAGTTCAACCGGGACAGGGGGTTGGGACACTGAAGCTTTCTTT.

The chain links TRBV11-2 to TRBJ2-3, with TRBD1 matching over 7 bases. This CDR3 contains 15 residues. In germline, CDR1 is SGHAT, CDR2 FQNNGV. The J segment lost 5 bases and the V segment lost 1 base, leaving 6 bases of the junction unmatched. CDR3 in DNA: TGTGCCAGCAGCTTAGCTACAGGGGCTGGAGATACGCAGTATTTT. Amino acids: CASSLATGAGDTQYF.

V and J are TRBV5-1 and TRBJ2-3; 9 bases are a match to TRBD1. V lost 4 bases and J lost 2; bases outside the gene matches: 8. This CDR3 contains 16 residues. Germline V gene data show CDR1 as SGHRS and CDR2 as YFSETQ. The CDR3 nucleotides read TGCGCCAGCAGCGACCGGGACAGGGTTCTCACAGATACGCAGTATTTT. This translates into CASSDRDRVLTDTQYF.

The chain's CDR3 is CASSLESRTSEKLFF. The CDR3 nucleotides are TGCGCCAGCAGCTTGGAAAGCAGGACATCGGAAAAACTGTTTTTT. The chain carries TRBV5-1 and TRBJ1-4, with D tentatively TRBD1 (5 bases). With 0 bases removed from V and 8 bases from J, the gap between germline ends came to 14 bases. Germline CDR1 reads SGHRS; CDR2 reads YFSETQ. This CDR3 is 15 amino acids long.

J is TRBJ2-7 and V is TRBV2, with a possible D match to TRBD1 (5 bases). The CDR3 spans 17 residues. In germline, CDR1 is SNHLY, CDR2 FYNNEI. V was pared by 3 bases and J by 2 bases, with 20 bases between. CDR3 DNA sequence: TGTGCCAGCAGTGAGCGAGGCGTTGGGGCCTCAACCTACGAGCAGTACTTC. It codes for CASSERGVGASTYEQYF.

V gene TRBV30 combines with J gene TRBJ1-1, with TRBD1 matching 7 bases. V lost 4 bases to trimming and J lost 3 bases; unmatched junction nucleotides: 5. This CDR3 has 13 amino acids. Germline CDR1 GTSNPN, CDR2 SVGIG (reference sequence). The CDR3 loop is CAWTGGSHTEAFF. The CDR3 DNA follows: TGTGCCTGGACAGGGGGAAGTCACACTGAAGCTTTCTTT.

V usage is TRBV15 and J usage is TRBJ1-2, with 9 bases aligning to TRBD1. The CDR3 length is 17 residues. V was clipped by 4 bases and J by 10 bases; unmatched bases: 19. Germline CDR1 reads LNHNV; CDR2 reads YYDKDF (reference sequence). CDR3 DNA sequence: TGTGCCACCAGCAACGCCGACAGGGGGGCGATAGTTGTATACTACACCTTC. It specifies CATSNADRGAIVVYYTF.

The J gene is TRBJ1-1, the V gene TRBV10-3; 8 bases are a match to TRBD1. The CDR3 sequence is 14 residues long. Germline CDR1 ENHRY, CDR2 SYGVKD. The trim removed 6 bases at V and 4 bases at J, leaving 7 bases unmatched. CDR3 amino acids: CAIRPQGAGTEAFF. For the CDR3, the DNA is TGTGCCATCAGACCTCAGGGGGCTGGCACTGAAGCTTTCTTT.

The chain combines TRBV5-4 with TRBJ2-1; 8 bases map to TRBD2. Germline CDR1 reads SGHNT; CDR2 reads YYREEE (reference sequence). This CDR3 is 15 amino acids long. V was clipped by 1 base and J by 8 bases; unmatched bases: 8. CDR3 DNA: TGTGCCAGCAGCTTGATCGGGGGGGAATCGGATGAGCAGTTCTTC. Amino acid sequence: CASSLIGGESDEQFF.

The chain is built from TRBV6-5 and TRBJ1-6; no reliable D call. The CDR3 totals 13 residues. Germline V gives CDR1 MNHEY, CDR2 SVGAGI. The ends were cut back, 5 bases at V and 10 bases at J, with 12 bases in the middle. The CDR3 coding sequence is TGTGCCAGCAGTCCCCGTTTCGGGTCACCCCTCCACTTT. Protein sequence: CASSPRFGSPLHF.

The chain combines TRBV19 with TRBJ2-1; 9 bases map to TRBD2. Germline V gives CDR1 LNHDA, CDR2 SQIVND (reference sequence). The V segment lost 7 bases and the J segment 4 bases; nucleotides outside the gene matches: 8. The length of the CDR3 is 15 residues. The DNA for the CDR3 is TGTGCCAGTACCATAGCGGGAGTGGGTTACAATGAGCAGTTCTTC. It translates to CASTIAGVGYNEQFF.

In this sample, this clone turned up once. The chain is built from TRBV15 and TRBJ2-3; D gene ambiguous. Trimming removed 4 bases from V and 2 bases from J, with 7 bases in between. The CDR3 sequence is 13 residues long. The germline V gene encodes CDR1 LNHNV and CDR2 YYDKDF (reference sequence). Here the CDR3 DNA reads TGTGCCACCAGCAAGGCGGACACAGATACGCAGTATTTT. Protein: CATSKADTDTQYF.

CDR3 sequence: CASSLAAVIGELFF. DNA of the CDR3: TGTGCCAGCAGCTTAGCGGCGGTTATCGGGGAGCTGTTTTTT. V usage is TRBV7-2 and J usage is TRBJ2-2; no definite D call. The CDR3 is 14 residues long. CDR1 is SGHTA and CDR2 is FQGNSA in the germline V gene. V was clipped by 0 bases and J by 7 bases, with 9 bases between them.

This chain joins TRBV2 and TRBJ1-5; 9 bases match TRBD1. The CDR3 covers 14 residues. V lost 8 bases to trimming and J lost 5 bases; unmatched junction nucleotides: 7. CDR1 is SNHLY and CDR2 is FYNNEI in the germline V gene. The CDR3: CASEAGQGYQPQHF. In DNA form, the CDR3 reads TGTGCCAGCGAGGCGGGACAGGGTTATCAGCCCCAGCATTTT.

The chain carries TRBV11-2 and TRBJ1-3; 7 bases are shared with TRBD1. V was clipped by 5 bases and J by 0 bases; unmatched bases: 13. CDR3 length: 18 amino acids. Germline CDR1 and CDR2: SGHAT and FQNNGV. The CDR3 DNA sequence: TGTGCCAGCAGCAACAACGACCCCGACAGGGACTCTGGAAACACCATATATTTT. Encoded protein: CASSNNDPDRDSGNTIYF.

CDR3 residues: CASSQEIRTGSTDTQYF. In nucleotides, the CDR3 is TGTGCCAGCAGCCAAGAGATCAGAACAGGGAGCACAGATACGCAGTATTTT. The genes are TRBV3-1 (or the pseudogene TRBV3-2) and TRBJ2-3; TRBD1 might be the D (6 bases). CDR1 LGHDT and CDR2 YNNKEL come from the germline V gene (reference sequence). CDR3 length: 17 residues. Trimming took off 0 bases at V and 0 bases at J, with 13 bases between the two ends.